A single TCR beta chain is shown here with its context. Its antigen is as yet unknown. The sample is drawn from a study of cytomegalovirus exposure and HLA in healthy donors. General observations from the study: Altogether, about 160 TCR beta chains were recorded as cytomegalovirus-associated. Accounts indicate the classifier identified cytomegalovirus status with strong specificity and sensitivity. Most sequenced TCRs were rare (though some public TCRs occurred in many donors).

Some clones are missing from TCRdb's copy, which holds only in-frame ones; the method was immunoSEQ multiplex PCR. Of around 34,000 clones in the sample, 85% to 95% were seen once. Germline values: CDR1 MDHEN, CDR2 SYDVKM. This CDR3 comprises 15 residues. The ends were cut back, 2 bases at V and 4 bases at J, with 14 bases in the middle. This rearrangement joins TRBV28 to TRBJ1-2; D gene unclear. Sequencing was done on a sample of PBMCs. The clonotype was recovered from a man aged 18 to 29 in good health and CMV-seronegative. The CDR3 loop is CASSLDEGRGYGYTF. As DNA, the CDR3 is TGTGCCAGCAGTTTAGACGAGGGTCGAGGCTATGGCTACACCTTC.